These 5 T cell receptor beta chains were all obtained from the same sample, sequenced in a study of CD8+ T cells in alopecia areata. The authors extracted RNA and reverse transcribed it into cDNA as the sequencing template. TCRdb keeps only in-frame clones here, not all; method: immunoSEQ multiplex PCR. The sample includes 90,000 to 100,000 clones, 41% of them seen just once. Specimen: CD4+ T cells sorted from blood. These TCRs come from a human donor with alopecia areata.

J is TRBJ2-3 and V is TRBV29-1; D may be TRBD2 (5 bases). CDR3 size: 14 residues. V gave up 0 bases and J gave up 4 bases, with 11 bases separating them. From germline, CDR1 is SQVTM and CDR2 ANQGSEA. DNA of the CDR3: TGCAGCGTTGAAGATCTCCCCGGGGCAGATACGCAGTATTTT. It translates to CSVEDLPGADTQYF.

This chain joins TRBV4-1 and TRBJ2-1; D is possibly TRBD2 (6 bases). From germline, CDR1 is MGHRA and CDR2 YSYEKL. The V gene lost 6 bases and the J gene lost 5 bases, with 17 bases spanning the gap. The CDR3 runs 15 residues. CDR3 nucleotide sequence: TGCGCCAGCAGGCCAGGACTAACCCCAAACAATGAGCAGTTCTTC. As protein: CASRPGLTPNNEQFF.

This clone was seen at least ten times. This sequence joins TRBV19 and TRBJ2-6, with a weak D call TRBD2 (5 bases). Trimming removed 2 bases from V and 0 bases from J, with 14 bases in between. This CDR3 is built from 18 residues. Germline V lookup: CDR1 LNHDA, CDR2 SQIVND (reference sequence). The CDR3 sequence: CASSIPGRLASGANVLTF. CDR3 bases: TGTGCCAGTAGTATACCTGGCAGGCTAGCCTCTGGGGCCAACGTCCTGACTTTC. The variable domain in full, completed from reference TRBV19 and TRBJ2-6, reads DGGITQSPKYLFRKEGQNVTLSCEQNLNHDAMYWYRQDPGQGLRLIYYSQIVNDFQKGDIAEGYSVSREKKESFPLTVTSAQKNPTAFYLCASSIPGRLASGANVLTFGAGSRLTVL.

This clone was seen only a few times. The chain has TRBV7-9 and TRBJ2-1; D is undetermined. V lost 4 bases, J lost 6 bases, and 13 bases lay in between. The germline gives CDR1 SEHNR, CDR2 FQNEAQ (reference sequence). The CDR3 totals 14 residues. CDR3: CASSYYSLGNEQFF. CDR3 coding DNA: TGTGCCAGCAGCTACTACTCTCTTGGCAATGAGCAGTTCTTC. The variable domain in full, completed from reference TRBV7-9 and TRBJ2-1, reads DTGVSQNPRHKITKRGQNVTFRCDPISEHNRLYWYRQTLGQGPEFLTYFQNEAQLEKSRLLSDRFSAERPKGSFSTLEIQRTEQGDSAMYLCASSYYSLGNEQFFGPGTRLTVL.

This clone was found a few times. The CDR3 here is CASSGMGLHNEQFF. CDR3 sequence (DNA): TGTGCCAGTAGTGGGATGGGACTGCACAATGAGCAGTTCTTC. The genes are TRBV19 and TRBJ2-1; tentatively, D is TRBD2 (6 bases). The CDR3 covers 14 residues. Germline CDR1 is LNHDA and CDR2 is SQIVND (reference sequence). Trimming took 5 bases from V and 5 from J, leaving 13 bases between them.